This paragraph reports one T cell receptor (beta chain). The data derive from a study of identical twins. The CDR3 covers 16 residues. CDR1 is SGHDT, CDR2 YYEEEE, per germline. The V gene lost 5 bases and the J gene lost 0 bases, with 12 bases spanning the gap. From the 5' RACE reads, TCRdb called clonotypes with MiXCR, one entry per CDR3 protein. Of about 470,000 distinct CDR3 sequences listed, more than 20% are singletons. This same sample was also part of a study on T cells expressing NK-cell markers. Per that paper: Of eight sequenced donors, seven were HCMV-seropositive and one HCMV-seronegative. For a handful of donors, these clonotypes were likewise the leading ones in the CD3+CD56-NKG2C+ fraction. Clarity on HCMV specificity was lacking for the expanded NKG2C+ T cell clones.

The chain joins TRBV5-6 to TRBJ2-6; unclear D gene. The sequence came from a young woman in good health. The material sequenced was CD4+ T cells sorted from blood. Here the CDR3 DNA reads TGTGCCAGCAGTCGTTTGGTAGTCTCTGGGGCCAACGTCCTGACTTTC. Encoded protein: CASSRLVVSGANVLTF.